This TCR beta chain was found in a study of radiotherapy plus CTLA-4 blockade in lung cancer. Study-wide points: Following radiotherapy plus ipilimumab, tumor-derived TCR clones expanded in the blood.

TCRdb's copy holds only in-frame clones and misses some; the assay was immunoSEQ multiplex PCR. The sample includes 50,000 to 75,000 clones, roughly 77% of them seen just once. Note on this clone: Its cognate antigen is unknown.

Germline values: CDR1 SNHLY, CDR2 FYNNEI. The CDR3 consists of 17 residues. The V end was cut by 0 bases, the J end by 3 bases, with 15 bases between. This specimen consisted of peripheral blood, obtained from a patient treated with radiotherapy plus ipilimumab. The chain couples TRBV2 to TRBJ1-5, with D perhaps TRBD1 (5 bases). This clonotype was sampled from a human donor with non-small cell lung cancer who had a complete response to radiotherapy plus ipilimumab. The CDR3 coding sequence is TGTGCCAGCAGTGAAGCGACAGCTACCTATTACAATCAGCCCCAGCATTTT. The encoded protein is CASSEATATYYNQPQHF.